The 12 T cell receptor beta chains below come from one sample, sequenced in a study of OX40 agonist ivuxolimab in advanced cancers. The table came from immunoSEQ multiplex PCR; TCRdb's copy has only in-frame clones and leaves some out. The repertoire includes about 42,000 clones, about four fifths of them detected once, and more than 20% sits in the top ten. The source material was CD4+ or CD8+ T cells sorted from blood, sampled in a trial of the OX40 agonist ivuxolimab. Receptor source: an adult with an advanced solid tumor such as melanoma, head and neck, liver or kidney cancer.

This clone was found once. This chain joins TRBV5-4 and TRBJ2-1; a weak D match, TRBD1 (6 bases). The CDR3 runs to 15 residues. V was trimmed by 3 bases and J by 2 bases, leaving 12 bases between them. Per germline, CDR1 SGHNT and CDR2 YYREEE (reference sequence). The CDR3 loop is CASSSGALTYNEQFF. In nucleotides, the CDR3 is TGTGCCAGCAGCTCAGGGGCCCTTACCTACAATGAGCAGTTCTTC.

The chain joins TRBV7-2 to TRBJ2-7; TRBD1 or TRBD2 may be the D gene (5 bases each). This CDR3 region has 15 residues. The V gene lost 6 bases and the J gene lost 4 bases, with 19 bases spanning the gap. Germline V gene data show CDR1 as SGHTA and CDR2 as FQGNSA. The CDR3 protein is CASSLTPGDPYEQYF. In DNA form, the CDR3 reads TGTGCCAGCAGTCTCACCCCCGGGGACCCTTACGAGCAGTACTTC.

The rearrangement joins TRBV4-3 to TRBJ2-3, with a possible D match to TRBD1 (6 bases). V was pared by 2 bases and J by 8 bases, with 14 bases between. Per the germline V gene, CDR1 is LGHNA and CDR2 is YSLEER. The CDR3 runs to 14 residues. CDR3 in DNA: TGCGCCAGCAGCCAATCCAGGGGACCAGGTACGCAGTATTTT. The encoded protein is CASSQSRGPGTQYF.

This clone appeared many times. V and J are TRBV5-4 and TRBJ1-6; D not resolved. This CDR3 has 13 amino acids. Germline V CDR1 and CDR2: SGHNT, YYREEE (reference sequence). V was shortened by 1 base and J by 10 bases, with 9 bases between the two germline ends. The CDR3 here is CASSLLVESPLHF. The CDR3 coding sequence is TGTGCCAGCAGCTTGTTGGTTGAATCACCCCTCCACTTT.

The chain combines TRBV6-1 with TRBJ1-2, with D hard to call. Between the trimmed V and J ends, which lost 2 bases and 0 bases, there was a span of 7 bases. There are 14 residues in the CDR3. Germline CDR1 MNHNS, CDR2 SASEGT. The CDR3 bases are TGTGCCAGCAGTGAAACCCCCCCTAACTATGGCTACACCTTC. Encoded protein: CASSETPPNYGYTF.

This sequence joins TRBV5-1 and TRBJ2-7; 7 bases match TRBD1. Germline V gene sequence: CDR1 SGHRS, CDR2 YFSETQ. CDR3 length: 14 amino acids. V shed 4 bases and J 3 bases; nucleotides not matched to a gene: 7. The CDR3 loop is CASSPRQGVYEQYF. The CDR3 region has the DNA TGCGCCAGCAGCCCCCGACAGGGTGTCTACGAGCAGTACTTC.

This clone has only one observation. The chain links TRBV11-1 to TRBJ2-2; D is possibly TRBD2 (6 bases). This CDR3 is built from 15 residues. The V end was cut by 5 bases, the J end by 2 bases, with 12 bases between. CDR1 SGHAT and CDR2 FQDESV come from the germline V gene (reference sequence). The CDR3 nucleotides are TGTGCCAGCAGCCGCGCGGGATATAACACCGGGGAGCTGTTTTTT. Protein: CASSRAGYNTGELFF.

The chain uses TRBV9 and TRBJ2-3; D gene uncertain. The germline V gene encodes CDR1 SGDLS and CDR2 YYNGEE. This CDR3 has 14 amino acids. V was pared by 1 base and J by 1 base, with 7 bases between. CDR3 sequence: CASSVSLGTDTQYF. Here the CDR3 DNA reads TGTGCCAGCAGCGTAAGCCTGGGCACAGATACGCAGTATTTT.

This clone was seen once. This rearrangement joins TRBV5-4 to TRBJ1-2; D ambiguous. The CDR3 length is 13 residues. The V end lost 2 bases, the J end lost 8 bases, and 13 bases lay between the germline ends. Germline V gene data show CDR1 as SGHNT and CDR2 as YYREEE (reference sequence). The CDR3 region has the DNA TGTGCCAGCAGCTTTGGCCGGGAGGAAGGCTACACCTTC. It yields the protein CASSFGREEGYTF.

This rearrangement joins TRBV7-6 to TRBJ2-7, with D maybe TRBD2 (6 bases). Germline V gene data show CDR1 as SGHVS and CDR2 as FNYEAQ. V lost 5 bases and J lost 2, with 16 bases in between. This CDR3 region has 15 residues. In DNA form, the CDR3 reads TGTGCCAGCAGCCTTAGTGCGGGGCGAACCTACGAGCAGTACTTC. This sequence encodes CASSLSAGRTYEQYF.

The V and J genes are TRBV11-2 and TRBJ2-3; the match to TRBD2 covers 10 bases. The CDR3 has 15 residues. J lost 4 bases, V lost 3 bases, and 4 bases had no gene match. The germline V gene has CDR1 SGHAT and CDR2 FQNNGV. The DNA of the CDR3 is TGTGCCAGCAGCTTGAGCGGGGGGGGCCCAGATACGCAGTATTTT. Amino acids: CASSLSGGGPDTQYF. The complete variable domain, with remaining parts taken from reference TRBV11-2 and TRBJ2-3, reads EAGVAQSPRYKIIEKRQSVAFWCNPISGHATLYWYQQILGQGPKLLIQFQNNGVVDDSQLPKDRFSAERLKGVDSTLKIQPAKLEDSAVYLCASSLSGGGPDTQYFGPGTRLTVL.

The J gene is TRBJ1-2, the V gene TRBV5-1, with D possibly matching TRBD1 (6 bases). CDR3 length equals 15 residues. Germline-derived CDR1 and CDR2 are SGHRS and YFSETQ. Trimming took 3 bases from V and 2 from J, leaving 14 bases between them. The CDR3 DNA reads as TGCGCCAGCAGCTCGCTCGGGACACCAAACTATGGCTACACCTTC. This encodes CASSSLGTPNYGYTF.